The rows below give T cell receptor beta chains drawn from one sample of a study of T cell repertoires in cytomegalovirus infection. Their recognized antigens are unknown. TCRdb redid the calling of the reads with MiXCR, one entry per CDR3 protein. The data hold about 110,000 distinct CDR3 sequences, with around 40% observed a single time. Source: CD8+ T cells from cultured PBMCs, taken from culture after CMV antigen stimulation. The receptors come from a human donor in good health (CMV status not recorded). Some clones in this sample may be carry-over from other donors' samples. The CDR3 runs from the conserved cysteine through the conserved F or W.

>TRBV4-2
CASSQDYNLETQYF
>TRBV6-1
CASSAQGYSNQPQHF
>TRBV9
CASSETRGTSTYNEQFF
>TRBV7-9
CASSLSASTDTQYF
>TRBV28
CASSFPGEYSPLHF
>TRBV3-1
CASSQDALSGANVLTF
>TRBV27
CASSLGSGGENEQFF
>TRBV9
CASSRTGGDGYGYTF
>TRBV24-1
CALDDGRGPTMLGSGNTIYF
>TRBV27
CASSIRQSVNTEAFF
>TRBV27
CASSNLRGGDTDTQYF
>TRBV4-1
CASSLSGGAPAGDEQFF
>TRBV27
CASSLGQVNEQFF
>TRBV5-1
CASSLDGPGSTEAFF
>TRBV19
CASRTGVVSPLHF
>TRBV29-1
CSDSLAGGGEQFF
>TRBV7-8
CASSLRLYDTDTQYF
>TRBV19
CASSPDRAGEKLFF
>TRBV12-3/TRBV12-4
CASTWEFPPLEQYF
>TRBV7-2
CASSPTSGAADTQYF
>TRBV20-1
CSARDPGGLNQPQHF
>TRBV7-6
CASSSTAGVGYNEQFF
>TRBV7-8
CASMRGAAEAFF
>TRBV7-2
CASGEAGGLEQYF
>TRBV3-1
CASSQGLAASTDTQYF
>TRBV20-1
CSARGLTEYNSPLHF
>TRBV20-1
CSARGFSGASTDTQYF
>TRBV27
CASKWTSGEYNEQFF
>TRBV6-5
CASSSTGTGRPNTEAFF
>TRBV6-1
CASRGGFHEQYF
>TRBV5-1
CASSPGHGNQPQHF
>TRBV12-3/TRBV12-4
CASSRAGTGYPEAFF
>TRBV7-2
CASSLDLMAGGPNEQFF
>TRBV27
CASSPPGGGFTEAFF
>TRBV7-6
CASSLSTGRWAFRAFF
>TRBV7-2
CASSLVSTENTEAFF
>TRBV7-7
CAIVAGANVLTF
>TRBV2
CASSEDVSGGAKATGELFF
>TRBV6-5
CASSLNRDQSQHF
>TRBV18
CASSPLSPEAFF
>TRBV11-2
CASSLGYLGGQETQYF
>TRBV27
CASSAVGTGFEKLFF
>TRBV7-9
CASSPRDRMNTEAFF
>TRBV7-8
CASSDGTDRELFF
>TRBV12-3/TRBV12-4
CASSLASFRGALYNEQFF
>TRBV2
CASMAPDGVQPQHF
>TRBV7-6
CASSLGRTDTQYF
>TRBV7-6
CASSPPGQSYEQYF
>TRBV7-8
CASSLGPQGYTEAFF
>TRBV7-9
CASSSGSGNTIYF
>TRBV7-6
CASAATEAFF
>TRBV7-9
CASSLVVGLRYNEQFF
>TRBV2
CASSDSLNQPQHF